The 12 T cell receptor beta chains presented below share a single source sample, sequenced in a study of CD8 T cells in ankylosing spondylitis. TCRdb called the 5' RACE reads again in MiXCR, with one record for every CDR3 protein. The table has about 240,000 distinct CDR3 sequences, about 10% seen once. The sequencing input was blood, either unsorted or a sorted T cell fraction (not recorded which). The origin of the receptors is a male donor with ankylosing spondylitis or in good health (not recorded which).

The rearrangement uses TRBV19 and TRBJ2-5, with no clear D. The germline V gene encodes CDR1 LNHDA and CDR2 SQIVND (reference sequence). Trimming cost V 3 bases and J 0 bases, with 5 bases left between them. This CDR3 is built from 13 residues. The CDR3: CASSMGNQETQYF. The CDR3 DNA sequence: TGTGCCAGTAGTATGGGCAACCAAGAGACCCAGTACTTC.

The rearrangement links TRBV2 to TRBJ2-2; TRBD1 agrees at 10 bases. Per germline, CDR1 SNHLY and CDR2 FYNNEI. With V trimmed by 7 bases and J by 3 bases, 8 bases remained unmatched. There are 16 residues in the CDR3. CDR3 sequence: CASTRTTGGDTGELFF. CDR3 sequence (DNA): TGTGCCAGCACCCGAACGACAGGGGGCGACACCGGGGAGCTGTTTTTT.

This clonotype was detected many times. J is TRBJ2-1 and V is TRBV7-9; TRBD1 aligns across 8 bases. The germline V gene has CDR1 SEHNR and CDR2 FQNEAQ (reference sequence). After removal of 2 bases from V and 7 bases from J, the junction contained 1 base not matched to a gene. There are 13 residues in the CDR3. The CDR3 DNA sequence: TGTGCCAGCAGCTTACAGGGGGCGAATGAGCAGTTCTTC. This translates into CASSLQGANEQFF.

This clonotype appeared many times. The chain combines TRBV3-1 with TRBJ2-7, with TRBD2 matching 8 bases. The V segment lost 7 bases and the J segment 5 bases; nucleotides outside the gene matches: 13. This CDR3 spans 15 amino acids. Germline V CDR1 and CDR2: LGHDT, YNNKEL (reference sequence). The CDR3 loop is CASTPGAGVLHEQYF. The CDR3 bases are TGTGCCAGCACTCCAGGAGCGGGAGTACTCCACGAGCAGTACTTC.

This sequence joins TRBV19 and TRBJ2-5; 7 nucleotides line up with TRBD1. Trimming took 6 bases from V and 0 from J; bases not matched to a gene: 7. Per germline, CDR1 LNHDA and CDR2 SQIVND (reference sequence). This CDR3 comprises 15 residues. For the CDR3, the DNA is TGTGCCAGTAGCCCAGGGACAGTTCACCAAGAGACCCAGTACTTC. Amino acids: CASSPGTVHQETQYF.

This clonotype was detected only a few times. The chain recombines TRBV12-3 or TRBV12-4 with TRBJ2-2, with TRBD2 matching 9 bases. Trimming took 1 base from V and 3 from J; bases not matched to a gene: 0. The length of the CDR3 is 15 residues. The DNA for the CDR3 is TGTGCCAGCAGTTTAGTAGCGGGAGACACCGGGGAGCTGTTTTTT. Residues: CASSLVAGDTGELFF.

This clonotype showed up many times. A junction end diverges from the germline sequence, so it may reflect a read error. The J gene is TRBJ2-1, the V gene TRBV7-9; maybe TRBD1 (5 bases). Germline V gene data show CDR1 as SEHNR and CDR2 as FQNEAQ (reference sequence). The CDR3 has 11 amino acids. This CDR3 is CASSLEGPLSF. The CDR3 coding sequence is TGTGCCAGCAGCTTAGAGGGGCCCCTATCATTC.

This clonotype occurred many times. The DNA for the CDR3 is TGTGCCACCGGAACGGGCAGCATCGGTTCTGGAGATACGCAGTATTTT. It is translated as CATGTGSIGSGDTQYF. The chain has TRBV24-1 and TRBJ2-3, with unresolved D. The germline gives CDR1 KGHDR, CDR2 SFDVKD. Trimming took off 9 bases at V and 5 bases at J, with 23 bases between the two ends. The CDR3 is 16 amino acids.

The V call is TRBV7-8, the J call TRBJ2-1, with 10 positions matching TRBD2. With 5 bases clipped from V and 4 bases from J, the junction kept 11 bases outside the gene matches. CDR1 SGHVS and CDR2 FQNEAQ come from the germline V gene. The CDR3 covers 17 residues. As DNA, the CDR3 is TGTGCCAGCAGCGATTCCACCGGACTAGCGGCTTACAATGAGCAGTTCTTC. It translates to CASSDSTGLAAYNEQFF.

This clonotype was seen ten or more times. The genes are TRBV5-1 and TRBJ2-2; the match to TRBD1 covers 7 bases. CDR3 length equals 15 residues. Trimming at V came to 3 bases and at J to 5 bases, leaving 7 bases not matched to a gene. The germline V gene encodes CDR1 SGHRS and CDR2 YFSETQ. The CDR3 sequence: CASSSEGGRTGELFF. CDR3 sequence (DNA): TGCGCCAGCAGCTCGGAAGGGGGCCGGACCGGGGAGCTGTTTTTT. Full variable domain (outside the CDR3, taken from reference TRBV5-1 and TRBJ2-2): KAGVTQTPRYLIKTRGQQVTLSCSPISGHRSVSWYQQTPGQGLQFLFEYFSETQRNKGNFPGRFSGRQFSNSRSEMNVSTLELGDSALYLCASSSEGGRTGELFFGEGSRLTVL.

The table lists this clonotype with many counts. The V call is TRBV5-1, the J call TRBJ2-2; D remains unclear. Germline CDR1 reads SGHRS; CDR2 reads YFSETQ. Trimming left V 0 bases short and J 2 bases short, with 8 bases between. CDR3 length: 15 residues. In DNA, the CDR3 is TGCGCCAGCAGCTTGGGTCTAATAAACACCGGGGAGCTGTTTTTT. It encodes CASSLGLINTGELFF. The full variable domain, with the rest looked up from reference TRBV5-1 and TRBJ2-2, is KAGVTQTPRYLIKTRGQQVTLSCSPISGHRSVSWYQQTPGQGLQFLFEYFSETQRNKGNFPGRFSGRQFSNSRSEMNVSTLELGDSALYLCASSLGLINTGELFFGEGSRLTVL.

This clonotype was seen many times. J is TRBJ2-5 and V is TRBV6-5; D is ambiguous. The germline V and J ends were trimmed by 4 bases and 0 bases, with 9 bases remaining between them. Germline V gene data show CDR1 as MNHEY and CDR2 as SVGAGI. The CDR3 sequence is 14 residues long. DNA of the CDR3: TGTGCCAGCAGTTTGGGGTTTGACCAAGAGACCCAGTACTTC. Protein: CASSLGFDQETQYF.